This T cell receptor (beta chain) was obtained from a study of blood T cell repertoires in COVID-19. Study overall: From T cells, B-cell-depleted T cells, or PBMCs came the material, which was cDNA or gDNA.

Sequencing used immunoSEQ multiplex PCR; TCRdb keeps in-frame clones, though not all of them. The table has 20,000 to 30,000 clones, approximately 92% seen once. V lost 4 bases and J lost 5; bases outside the gene matches: 7. Per the germline V gene, CDR1 is MGHRA and CDR2 is YSYEKL. This CDR3 region has 14 residues. V and J are TRBV4-1 and TRBJ2-7, with 8 bases matching TRBD2. This sequence originates from a human donor in a cohort sampled during active COVID-19. The sample comprised peripheral blood. The CDR3 is CASSLTSVGDEQYF. CDR3 nucleotide sequence: TGCGCCAGCAGCCTGACTAGCGTCGGAGACGAGCAGTACTTC.